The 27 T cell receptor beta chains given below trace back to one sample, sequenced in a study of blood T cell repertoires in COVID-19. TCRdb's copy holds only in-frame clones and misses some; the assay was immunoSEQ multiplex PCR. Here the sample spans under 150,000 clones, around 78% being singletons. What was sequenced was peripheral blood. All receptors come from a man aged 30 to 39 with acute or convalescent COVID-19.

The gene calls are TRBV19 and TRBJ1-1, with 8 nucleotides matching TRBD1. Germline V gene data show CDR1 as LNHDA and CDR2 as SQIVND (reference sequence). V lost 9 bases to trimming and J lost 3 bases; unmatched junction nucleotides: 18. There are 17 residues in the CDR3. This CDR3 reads CARAIYGQGPLDTEAFF. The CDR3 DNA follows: TGTGCCAGAGCGATATATGGACAGGGACCTCTGGACACTGAAGCTTTCTTT. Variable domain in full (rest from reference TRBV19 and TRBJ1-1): DGGITQSPKYLFRKEGQNVTLSCEQNLNHDAMYWYRQDPGQGLRLIYYSQIVNDFQKGDIAEGYSVSREKKESFPLTVTSAQKNPTAFYLCARAIYGQGPLDTEAFFGQGTRLTVV.

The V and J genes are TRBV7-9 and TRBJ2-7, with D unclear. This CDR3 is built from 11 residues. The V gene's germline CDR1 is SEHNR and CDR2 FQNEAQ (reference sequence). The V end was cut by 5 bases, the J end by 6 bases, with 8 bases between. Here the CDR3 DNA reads TGTGCCAGCAGCACGACAAGCGAGCAGTACTTC. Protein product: CASSTTSEQYF. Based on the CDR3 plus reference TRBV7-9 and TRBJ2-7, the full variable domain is DTGVSQNPRHKITKRGQNVTFRCDPISEHNRLYWYRQTLGQGPEFLTYFQNEAQLEKSRLLSDRFSAERPKGSFSTLEIQRTEQGDSAMYLCASSTTSEQYFGPGTRLTVT.

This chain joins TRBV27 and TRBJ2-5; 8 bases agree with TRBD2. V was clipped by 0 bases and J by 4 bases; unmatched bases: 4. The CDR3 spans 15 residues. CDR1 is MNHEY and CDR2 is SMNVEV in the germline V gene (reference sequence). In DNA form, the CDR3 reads TGTGCCAGCAGTTTATCGGGTCTAGCGGGAGAGACCCAGTACTTC. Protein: CASSLSGLAGETQYF.

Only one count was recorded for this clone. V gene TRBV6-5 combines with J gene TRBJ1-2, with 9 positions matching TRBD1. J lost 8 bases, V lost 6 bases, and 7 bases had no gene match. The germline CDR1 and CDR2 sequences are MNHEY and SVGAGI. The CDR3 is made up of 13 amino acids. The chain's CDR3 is CASSRTGVEGYTF. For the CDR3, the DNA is TGTGCCAGCAGCCGGACAGGGGTGGAGGGCTACACCTTC.

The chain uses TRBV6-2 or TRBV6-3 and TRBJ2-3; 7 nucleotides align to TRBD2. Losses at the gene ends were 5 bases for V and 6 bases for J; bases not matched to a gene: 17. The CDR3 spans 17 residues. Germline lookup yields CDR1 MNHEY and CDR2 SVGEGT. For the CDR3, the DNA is TGTGCCAGCAGTGCCCCCGAGACTAGCCCTAGGTGGGATACGCAGTATTTT. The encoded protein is CASSAPETSPRWDTQYF.

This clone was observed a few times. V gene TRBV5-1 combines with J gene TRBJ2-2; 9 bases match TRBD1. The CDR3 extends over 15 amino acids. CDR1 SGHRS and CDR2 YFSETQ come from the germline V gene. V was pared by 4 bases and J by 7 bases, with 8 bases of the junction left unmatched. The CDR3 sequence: CASSPGDRADGELFF. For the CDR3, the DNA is TGCGCCAGCAGCCCTGGGGACAGGGCGGACGGGGAGCTGTTTTTT.

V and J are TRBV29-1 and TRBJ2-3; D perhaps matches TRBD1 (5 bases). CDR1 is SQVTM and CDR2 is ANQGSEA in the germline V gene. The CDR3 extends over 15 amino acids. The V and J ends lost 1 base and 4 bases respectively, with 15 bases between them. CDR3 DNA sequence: TGCAGCGTTGAAGGTCGGCAGGGCGAGGCAGATACGCAGTATTTT. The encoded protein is CSVEGRQGEADTQYF.

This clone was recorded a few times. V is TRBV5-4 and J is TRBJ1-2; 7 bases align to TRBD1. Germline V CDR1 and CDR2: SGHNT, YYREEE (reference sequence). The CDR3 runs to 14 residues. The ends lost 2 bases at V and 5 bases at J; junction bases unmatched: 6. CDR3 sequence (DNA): TGTGCCAGCAGCTTATTGCAGGGGGAGTATGGCTACACCTTC. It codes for CASSLLQGEYGYTF.

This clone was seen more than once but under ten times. CDR3 residues: CAISDPRSSYEQYF. The CDR3 coding sequence is TGTGCCATCAGTGACCCCCGCAGCTCCTACGAGCAGTACTTC. This chain joins TRBV10-3 and TRBJ2-7, with D hard to call. V lost 3 bases to trimming and J lost 0 bases, with 9 bases between them. The length of the CDR3 is 14 residues. In germline, CDR1 is ENHRY, CDR2 SYGVKD.

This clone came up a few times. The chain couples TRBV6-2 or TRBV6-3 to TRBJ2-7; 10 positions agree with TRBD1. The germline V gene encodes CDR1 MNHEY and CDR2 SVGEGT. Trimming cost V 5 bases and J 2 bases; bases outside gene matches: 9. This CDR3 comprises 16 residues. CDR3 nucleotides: TGTGCCAGCAGTCCCCTCCGGACAGGGGGAACCTACGAGCAGTACTTC. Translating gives CASSPLRTGGTYEQYF.

CDR3 in DNA: TGCGCCAGCAGCTTGGGAGACAGGGACCATGAGCAGTTCTTC. Translation: CASSLGDRDHEQFF. This chain links TRBV5-1 with TRBJ2-1; 7 bases are a match to TRBD1. Germline lookup yields CDR1 SGHRS and CDR2 YFSETQ. There are 14 residues in the CDR3. J lost 8 bases, V lost 0 bases, and 5 bases had no gene match.

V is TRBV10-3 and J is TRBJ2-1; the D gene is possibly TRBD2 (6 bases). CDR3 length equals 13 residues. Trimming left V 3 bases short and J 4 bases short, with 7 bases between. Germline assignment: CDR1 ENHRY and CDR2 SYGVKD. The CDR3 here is CAISDGSYNEQFF. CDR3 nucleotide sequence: TGTGCCATCAGTGACGGGAGTTACAATGAGCAGTTCTTC.

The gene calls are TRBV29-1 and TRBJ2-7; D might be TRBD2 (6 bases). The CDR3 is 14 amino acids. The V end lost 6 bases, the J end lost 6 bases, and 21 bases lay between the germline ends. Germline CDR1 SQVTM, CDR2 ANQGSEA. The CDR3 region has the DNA TGCAGCGTCTCAAATTCGGGGGTGGTAGGCGAGCAGTACTTC. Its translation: CSVSNSGVVGEQYF.

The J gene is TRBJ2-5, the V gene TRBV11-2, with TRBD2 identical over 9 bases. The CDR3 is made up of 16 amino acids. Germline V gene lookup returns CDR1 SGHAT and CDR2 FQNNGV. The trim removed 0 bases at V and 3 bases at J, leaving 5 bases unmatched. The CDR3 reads CASSLDWASGEETQYF. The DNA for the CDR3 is TGTGCCAGCAGCTTAGATTGGGCTAGCGGGGAAGAGACCCAGTACTTC.

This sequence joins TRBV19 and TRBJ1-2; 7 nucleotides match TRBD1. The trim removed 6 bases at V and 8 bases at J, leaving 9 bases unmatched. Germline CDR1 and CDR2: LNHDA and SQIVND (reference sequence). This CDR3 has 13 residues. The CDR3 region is CASSPTGPGGYTF. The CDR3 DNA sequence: TGTGCCAGTAGCCCGACAGGGCCGGGGGGCTACACCTTC. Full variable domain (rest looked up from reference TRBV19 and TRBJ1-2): DGGITQSPKYLFRKEGQNVTLSCEQNLNHDAMYWYRQDPGQGLRLIYYSQIVNDFQKGDIAEGYSVSREKKESFPLTVTSAQKNPTAFYLCASSPTGPGGYTFGSGTRLTVV.

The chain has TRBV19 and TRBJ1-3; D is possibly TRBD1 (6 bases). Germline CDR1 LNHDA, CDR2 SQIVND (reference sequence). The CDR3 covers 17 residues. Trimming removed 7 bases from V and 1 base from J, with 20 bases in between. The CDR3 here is CASTLTGFSISGNTIYF. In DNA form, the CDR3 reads TGTGCCAGTACCCTGACAGGATTCTCTATTTCTGGAAACACCATATATTTT.

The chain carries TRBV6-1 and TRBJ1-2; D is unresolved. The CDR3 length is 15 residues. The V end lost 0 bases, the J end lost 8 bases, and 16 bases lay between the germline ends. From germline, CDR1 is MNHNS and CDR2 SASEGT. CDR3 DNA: TGTGCCAGCAGTGAAGCAGTTATTACCCTAGAAGGCTACACCTTC. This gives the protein CASSEAVITLEGYTF.

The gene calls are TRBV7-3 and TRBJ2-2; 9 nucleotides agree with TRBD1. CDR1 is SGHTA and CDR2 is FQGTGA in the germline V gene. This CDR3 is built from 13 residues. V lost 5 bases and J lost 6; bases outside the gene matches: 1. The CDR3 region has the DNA TGTGCCAGCAGCCGACAGGGGGCCGGGGAGCTGTTTTTT. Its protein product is CASSRQGAGELFF.

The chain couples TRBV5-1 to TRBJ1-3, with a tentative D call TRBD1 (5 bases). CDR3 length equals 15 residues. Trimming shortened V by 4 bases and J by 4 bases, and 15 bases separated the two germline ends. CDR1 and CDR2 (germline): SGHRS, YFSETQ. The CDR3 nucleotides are TGCGCCAGCAGCCCTCAACAGGCCCGAGGAAACACCATATATTTT. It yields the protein CASSPQQARGNTIYF.

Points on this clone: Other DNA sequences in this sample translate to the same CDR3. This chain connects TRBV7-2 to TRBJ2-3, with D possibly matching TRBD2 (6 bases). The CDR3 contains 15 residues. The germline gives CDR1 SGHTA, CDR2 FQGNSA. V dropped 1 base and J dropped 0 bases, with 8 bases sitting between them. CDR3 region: CASSLVGTSTDTQYF. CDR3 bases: TGTGCCAGCAGCTTAGTAGGGACTAGCACAGATACGCAGTATTTT.

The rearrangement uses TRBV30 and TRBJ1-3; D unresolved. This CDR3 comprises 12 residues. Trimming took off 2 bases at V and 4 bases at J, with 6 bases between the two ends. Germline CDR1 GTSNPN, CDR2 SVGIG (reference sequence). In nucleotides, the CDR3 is TGTGCCTGGAGTCCGGGAGGAAACACCATATATTTT. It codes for CAWSPGGNTIYF.

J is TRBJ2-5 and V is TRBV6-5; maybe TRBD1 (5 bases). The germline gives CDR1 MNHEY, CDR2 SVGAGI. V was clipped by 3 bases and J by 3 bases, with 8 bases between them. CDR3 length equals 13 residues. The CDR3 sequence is CASSYGREETQYF. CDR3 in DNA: TGTGCCAGCAGTTATGGCAGGGAAGAGACCCAGTACTTC.

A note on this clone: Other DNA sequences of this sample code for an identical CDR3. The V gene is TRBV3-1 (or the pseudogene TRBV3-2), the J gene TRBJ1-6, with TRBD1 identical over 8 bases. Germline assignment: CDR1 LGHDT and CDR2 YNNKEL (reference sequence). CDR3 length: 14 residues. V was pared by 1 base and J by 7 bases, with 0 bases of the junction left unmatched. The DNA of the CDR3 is TGTGCCAGCAGCCAAGCAGGGGGCAATTCACCCCTCCACTTT. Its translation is CASSQAGGNSPLHF.

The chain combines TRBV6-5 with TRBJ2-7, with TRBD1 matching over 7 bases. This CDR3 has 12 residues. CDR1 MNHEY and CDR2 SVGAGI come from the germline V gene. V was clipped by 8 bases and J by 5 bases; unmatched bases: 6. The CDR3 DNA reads TGTGCCAGCTGTACCAGGGGGAACGAGCAGTACTTC. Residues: CASCTRGNEQYF.

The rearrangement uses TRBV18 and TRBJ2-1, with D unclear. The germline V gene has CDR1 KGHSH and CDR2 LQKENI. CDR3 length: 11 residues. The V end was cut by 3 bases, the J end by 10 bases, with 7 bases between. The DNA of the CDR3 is TGTGCCAGCTCACCTTCAGGCGAGCAGTTCTTC. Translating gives CASSPSGEQFF. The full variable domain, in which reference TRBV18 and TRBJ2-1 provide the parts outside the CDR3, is NAGVMQNPRHLVRRRGQEARLRCSPMKGHSHVYWYRQLPEEGLKFMVYLQKENIIDESGMPKERFSAEFPKEGPSILRIQQVVRGDSAAYFCASSPSGEQFFGPGTRLTVL.

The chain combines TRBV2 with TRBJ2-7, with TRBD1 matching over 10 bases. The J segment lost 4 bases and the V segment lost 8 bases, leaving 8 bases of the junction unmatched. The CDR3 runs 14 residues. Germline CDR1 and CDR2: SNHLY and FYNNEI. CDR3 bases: TGTGCCAGCTCTGGTGGGACAGGGGTTTACGAGCAGTACTTC. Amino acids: CASSGGTGVYEQYF.

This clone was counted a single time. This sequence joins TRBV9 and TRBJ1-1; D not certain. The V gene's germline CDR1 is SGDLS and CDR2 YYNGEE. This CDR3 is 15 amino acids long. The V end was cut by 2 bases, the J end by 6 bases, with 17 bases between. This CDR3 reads CASSVRALGLSEAFF. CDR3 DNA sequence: TGTGCCAGCAGCGTGAGGGCGCTGGGGTTGTCTGAAGCTTTCTTT.